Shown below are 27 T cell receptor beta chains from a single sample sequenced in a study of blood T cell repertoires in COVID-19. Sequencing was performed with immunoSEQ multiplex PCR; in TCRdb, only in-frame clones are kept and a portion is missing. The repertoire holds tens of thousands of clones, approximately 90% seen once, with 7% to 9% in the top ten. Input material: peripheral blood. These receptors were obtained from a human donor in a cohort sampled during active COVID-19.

The chain's CDR3 is CASSRGGPYEQYF. DNA for the CDR3: TGTGCCAGCAGCCGGGGAGGACCTTACGAGCAGTACTTC. V is TRBV27 and J is TRBJ2-7; TRBD2 is a possible D gene (6 bases). Trimming stripped 6 bases from V and 4 bases from J, with 13 bases between. Per germline, CDR1 MNHEY and CDR2 SMNVEV (reference sequence). The CDR3 length is 13 residues.

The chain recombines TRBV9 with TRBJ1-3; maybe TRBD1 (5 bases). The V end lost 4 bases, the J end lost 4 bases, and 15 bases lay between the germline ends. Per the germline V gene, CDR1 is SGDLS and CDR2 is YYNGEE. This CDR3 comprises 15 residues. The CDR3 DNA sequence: TGTGCCAGCAGCCCCCAAGGGGCGCGGGGAAACACCATATATTTT. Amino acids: CASSPQGARGNTIYF.

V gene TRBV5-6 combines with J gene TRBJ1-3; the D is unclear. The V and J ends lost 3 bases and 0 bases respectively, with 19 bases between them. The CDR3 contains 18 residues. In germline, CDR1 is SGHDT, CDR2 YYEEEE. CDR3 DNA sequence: TGTGCCAGCAGCTCAGTATTTGGGGAGGAGAGCTCTGGAAACACCATATATTTT. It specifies CASSSVFGEESSGNTIYF.

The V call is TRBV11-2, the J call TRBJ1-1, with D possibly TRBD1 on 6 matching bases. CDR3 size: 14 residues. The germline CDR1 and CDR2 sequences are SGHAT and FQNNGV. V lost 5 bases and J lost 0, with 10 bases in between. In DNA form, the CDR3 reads TGTGCCAGCAGCCCCAGGGGAATGAACACTGAAGCTTTCTTT. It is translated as CASSPRGMNTEAFF.

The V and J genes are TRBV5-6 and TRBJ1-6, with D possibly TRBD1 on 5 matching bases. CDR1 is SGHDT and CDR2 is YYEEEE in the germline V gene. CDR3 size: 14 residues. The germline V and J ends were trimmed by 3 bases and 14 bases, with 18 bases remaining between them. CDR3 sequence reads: CASSYGAGPPALHF. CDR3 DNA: TGTGCCAGCAGCTACGGTGCGGGGCCCCCGGCCCTCCACTTT.

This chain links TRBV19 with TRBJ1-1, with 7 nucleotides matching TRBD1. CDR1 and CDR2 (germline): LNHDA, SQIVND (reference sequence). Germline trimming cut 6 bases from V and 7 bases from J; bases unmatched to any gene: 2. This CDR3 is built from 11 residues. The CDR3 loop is CASSRGYEAFF. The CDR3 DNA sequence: TGTGCCAGTAGCAGGGGGTATGAAGCTTTCTTT.

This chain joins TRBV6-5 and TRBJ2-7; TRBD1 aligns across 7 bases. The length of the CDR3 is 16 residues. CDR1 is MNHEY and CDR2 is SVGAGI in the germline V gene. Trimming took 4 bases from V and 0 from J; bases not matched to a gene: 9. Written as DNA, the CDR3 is TGTGCCAGCAGTTCGCGTAAGGGACAGAGCTCCTACGAGCAGTACTTC. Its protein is CASSSRKGQSSYEQYF.

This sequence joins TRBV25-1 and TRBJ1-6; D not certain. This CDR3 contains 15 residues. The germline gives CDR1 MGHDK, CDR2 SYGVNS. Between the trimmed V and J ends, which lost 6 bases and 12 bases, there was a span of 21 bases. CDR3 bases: TGTGCCAGCAGGGCAGGATGGACTTCCGATAGACCCCTCCACTTT. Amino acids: CASRAGWTSDRPLHF.

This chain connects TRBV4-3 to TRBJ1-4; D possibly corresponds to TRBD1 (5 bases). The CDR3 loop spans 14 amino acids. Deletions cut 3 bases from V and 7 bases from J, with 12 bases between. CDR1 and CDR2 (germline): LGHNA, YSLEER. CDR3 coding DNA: TGCGCCAGCAGCCAGGGGCAGGGAGGTGAAAAACTGTTTTTT. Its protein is CASSQGQGGEKLFF.

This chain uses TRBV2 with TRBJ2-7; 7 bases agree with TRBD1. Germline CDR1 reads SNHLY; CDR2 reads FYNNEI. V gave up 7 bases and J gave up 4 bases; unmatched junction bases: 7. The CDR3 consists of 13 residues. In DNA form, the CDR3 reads TGTGCCAGCAAACTCCAGGGGGTGTACGAGCAGTACTTC. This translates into CASKLQGVYEQYF.

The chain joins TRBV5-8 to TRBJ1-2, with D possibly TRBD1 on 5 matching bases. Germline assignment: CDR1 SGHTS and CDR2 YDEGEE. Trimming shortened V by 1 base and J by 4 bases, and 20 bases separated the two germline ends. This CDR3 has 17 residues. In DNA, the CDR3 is TGTGCCAGCAGCTTGTTGACAATGATCAGGGCAACCTATGGCTACACCTTC. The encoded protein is CASSLLTMIRATYGYTF.

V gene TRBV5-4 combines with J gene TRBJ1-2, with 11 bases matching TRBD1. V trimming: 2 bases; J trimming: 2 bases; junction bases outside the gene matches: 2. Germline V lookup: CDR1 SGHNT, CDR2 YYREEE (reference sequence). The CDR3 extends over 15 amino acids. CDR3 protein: CASSFGTGGNYGYTF. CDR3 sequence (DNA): TGTGCCAGCAGCTTTGGGACAGGGGGAAACTATGGCTACACCTTC.

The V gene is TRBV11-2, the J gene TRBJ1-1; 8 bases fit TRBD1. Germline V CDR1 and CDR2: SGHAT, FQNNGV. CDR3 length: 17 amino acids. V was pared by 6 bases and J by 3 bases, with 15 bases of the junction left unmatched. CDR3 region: CASSGWGVGQGDTEAFF. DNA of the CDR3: TGTGCCAGCAGTGGGTGGGGAGTCGGACAGGGTGACACTGAAGCTTTCTTT.

CDR3 sequence: CASISWGVNTEAFF. In DNA, the CDR3 is TGTGCCAGCATCTCTTGGGGGGTTAACACTGAAGCTTTCTTT. The chain employs TRBV11-2 and TRBJ1-1, with a weak D call TRBD1 (5 bases). This CDR3 is built from 14 residues. Per germline, CDR1 SGHAT and CDR2 FQNNGV. The V end lost 7 bases, the J end lost 2 bases, and 14 bases lay between the germline ends.

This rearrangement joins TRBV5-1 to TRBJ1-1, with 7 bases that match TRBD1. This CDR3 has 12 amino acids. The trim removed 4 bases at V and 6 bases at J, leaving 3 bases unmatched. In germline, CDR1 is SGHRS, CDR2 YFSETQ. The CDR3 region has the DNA TGCGCCAGCAGCGGGACAGTCCCTGAAGCTTTCTTT. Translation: CASSGTVPEAFF.

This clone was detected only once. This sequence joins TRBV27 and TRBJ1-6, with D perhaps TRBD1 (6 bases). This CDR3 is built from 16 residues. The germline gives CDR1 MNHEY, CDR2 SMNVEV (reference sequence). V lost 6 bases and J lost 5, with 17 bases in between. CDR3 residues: CASRALVTGDNSPLHF. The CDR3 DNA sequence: TGTGCCAGCAGGGCCCTAGTGACAGGAGATAATTCACCCCTCCACTTT.

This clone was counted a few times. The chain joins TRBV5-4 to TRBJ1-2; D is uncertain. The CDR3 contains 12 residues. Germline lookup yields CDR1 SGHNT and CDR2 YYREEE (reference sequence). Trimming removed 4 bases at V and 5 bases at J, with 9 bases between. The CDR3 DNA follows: TGTGCCAGCAGCCTCAGTTCGTATGGCTACACCTTC. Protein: CASSLSSYGYTF.

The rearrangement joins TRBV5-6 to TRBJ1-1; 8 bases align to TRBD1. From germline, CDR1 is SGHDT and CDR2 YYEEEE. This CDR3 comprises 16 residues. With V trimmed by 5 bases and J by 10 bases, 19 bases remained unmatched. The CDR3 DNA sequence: TGTGCCAGCAGGCTGGAGGGGGACAGGACCCGTGGGGGAGCTTTCTTT. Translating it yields CASRLEGDRTRGGAFF.

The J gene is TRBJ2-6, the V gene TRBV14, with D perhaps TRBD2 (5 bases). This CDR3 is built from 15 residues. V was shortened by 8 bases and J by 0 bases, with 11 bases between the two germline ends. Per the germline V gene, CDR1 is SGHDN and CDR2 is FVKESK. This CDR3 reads CASPPGFSGANVLTF. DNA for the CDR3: TGTGCCAGCCCCCCGGGGTTCTCTGGGGCCAACGTCCTGACTTTC.

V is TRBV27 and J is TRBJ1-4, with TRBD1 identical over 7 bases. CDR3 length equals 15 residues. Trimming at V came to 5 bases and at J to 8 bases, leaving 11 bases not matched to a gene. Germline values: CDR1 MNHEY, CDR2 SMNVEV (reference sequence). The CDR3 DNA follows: TGTGCCAGCAGTAAGAGACAGGGTACGATAGAAAAACTGTTTTTT. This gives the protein CASSKRQGTIEKLFF.

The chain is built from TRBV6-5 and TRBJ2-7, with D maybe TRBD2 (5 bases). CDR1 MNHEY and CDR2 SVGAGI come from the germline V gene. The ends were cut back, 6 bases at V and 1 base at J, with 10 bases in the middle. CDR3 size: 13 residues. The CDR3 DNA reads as TGTGCCAGCAGGACTACGGGATCCTACGAGCAGTACTTC. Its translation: CASRTTGSYEQYF.

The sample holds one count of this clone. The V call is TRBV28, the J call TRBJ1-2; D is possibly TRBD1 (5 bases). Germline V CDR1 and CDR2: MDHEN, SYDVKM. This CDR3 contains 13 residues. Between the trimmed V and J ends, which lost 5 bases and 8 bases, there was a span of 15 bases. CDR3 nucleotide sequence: TGTGCCAGCAGTCCCTCGGGACTGGGGGGCTACACCTTC. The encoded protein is CASSPSGLGGYTF.

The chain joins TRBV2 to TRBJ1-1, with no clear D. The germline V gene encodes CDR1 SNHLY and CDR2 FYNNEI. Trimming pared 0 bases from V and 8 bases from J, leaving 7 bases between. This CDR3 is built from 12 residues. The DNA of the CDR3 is TGTGCCAGCAGTGAAGCTGGGAGGGAAGCTTTCTTT. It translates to CASSEAGREAFF.

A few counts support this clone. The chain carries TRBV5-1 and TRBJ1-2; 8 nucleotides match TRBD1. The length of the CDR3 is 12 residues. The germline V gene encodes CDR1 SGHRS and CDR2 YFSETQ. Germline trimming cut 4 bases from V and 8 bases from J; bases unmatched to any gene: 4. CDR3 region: CASSTRQGGYTF. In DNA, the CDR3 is TGCGCCAGCAGCACCCGACAGGGGGGCTACACCTTC.

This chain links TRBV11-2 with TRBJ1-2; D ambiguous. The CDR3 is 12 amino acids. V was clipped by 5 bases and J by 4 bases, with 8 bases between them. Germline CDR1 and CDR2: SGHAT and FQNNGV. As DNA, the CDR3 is TGTGCCAGCAGCGACGGGTTCTATGGCTACACCTTC. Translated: CASSDGFYGYTF.

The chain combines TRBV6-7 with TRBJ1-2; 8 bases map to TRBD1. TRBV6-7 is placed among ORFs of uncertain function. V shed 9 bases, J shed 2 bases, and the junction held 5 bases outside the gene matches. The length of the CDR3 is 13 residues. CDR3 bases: TGTGCCAGTTCAGGGGGCATCAACTATGGCTACACCTTC. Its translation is CASSGGINYGYTF.

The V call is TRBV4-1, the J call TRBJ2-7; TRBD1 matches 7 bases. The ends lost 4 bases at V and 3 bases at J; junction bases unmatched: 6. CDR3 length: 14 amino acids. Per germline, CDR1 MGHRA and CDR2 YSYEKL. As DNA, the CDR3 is TGCGCCAGCAGCCTTAGGGACAGCGGCTACGAGCAGTACTTC. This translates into CASSLRDSGYEQYF.